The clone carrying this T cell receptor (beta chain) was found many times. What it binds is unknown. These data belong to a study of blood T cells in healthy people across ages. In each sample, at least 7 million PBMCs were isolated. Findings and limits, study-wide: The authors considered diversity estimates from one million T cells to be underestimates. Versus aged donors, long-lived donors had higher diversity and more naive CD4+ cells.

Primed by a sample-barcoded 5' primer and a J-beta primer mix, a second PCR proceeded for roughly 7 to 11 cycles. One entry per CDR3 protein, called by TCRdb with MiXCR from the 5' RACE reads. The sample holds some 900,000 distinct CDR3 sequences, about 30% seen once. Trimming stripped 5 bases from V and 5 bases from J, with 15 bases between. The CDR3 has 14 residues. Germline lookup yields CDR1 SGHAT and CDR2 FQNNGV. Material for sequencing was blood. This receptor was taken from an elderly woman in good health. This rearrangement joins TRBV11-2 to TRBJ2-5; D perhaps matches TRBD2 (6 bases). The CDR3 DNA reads TGTGCCAGCAGCCTAGTGCGGGGACGGGAGACCCAGTACTTC. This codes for CASSLVRGRETQYF.